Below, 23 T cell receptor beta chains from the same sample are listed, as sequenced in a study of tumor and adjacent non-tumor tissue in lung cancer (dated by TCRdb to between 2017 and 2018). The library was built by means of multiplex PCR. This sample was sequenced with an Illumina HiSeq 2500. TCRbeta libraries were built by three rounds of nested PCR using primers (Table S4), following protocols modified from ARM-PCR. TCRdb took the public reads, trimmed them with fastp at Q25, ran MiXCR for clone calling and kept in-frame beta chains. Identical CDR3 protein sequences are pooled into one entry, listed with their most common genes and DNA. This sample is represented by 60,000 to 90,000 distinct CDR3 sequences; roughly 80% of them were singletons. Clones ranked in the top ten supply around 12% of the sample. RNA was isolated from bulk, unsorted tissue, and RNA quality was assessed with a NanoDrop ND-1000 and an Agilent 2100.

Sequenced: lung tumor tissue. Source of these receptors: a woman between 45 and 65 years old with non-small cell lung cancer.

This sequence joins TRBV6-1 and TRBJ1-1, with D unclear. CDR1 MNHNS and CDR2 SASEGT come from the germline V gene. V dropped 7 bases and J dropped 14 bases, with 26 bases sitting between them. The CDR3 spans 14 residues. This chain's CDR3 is CASKVAGMNTVAFF. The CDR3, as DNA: TGTGCCAGCAAGGTGGCAGGCATGAACACTGTAGCCTTCTTT.

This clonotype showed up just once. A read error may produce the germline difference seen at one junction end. CDR3 residues: CSAQVRLSSGANILTF. CDR3 bases: TGCAGCGCCCAAGTCCGCCTATCCTCTGGGGCCAACATCCTGACTTTC. The V call is TRBV29-1, the J call TRBJ2-6, with TRBD1 as a possible D gene (5 bases). CDR3 length equals 16 residues. Germline-derived CDR1 and CDR2 are SQVTM and ANQGSEA.

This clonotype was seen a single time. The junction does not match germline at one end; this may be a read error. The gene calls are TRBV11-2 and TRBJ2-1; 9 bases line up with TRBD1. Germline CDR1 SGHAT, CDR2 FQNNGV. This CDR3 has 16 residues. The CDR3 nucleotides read TGTGCTAGCAGCTTGGAACCGGGACAGGGATTCACTGAGCAAATCTTC. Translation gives CASSLEPGQGFTEQIF.

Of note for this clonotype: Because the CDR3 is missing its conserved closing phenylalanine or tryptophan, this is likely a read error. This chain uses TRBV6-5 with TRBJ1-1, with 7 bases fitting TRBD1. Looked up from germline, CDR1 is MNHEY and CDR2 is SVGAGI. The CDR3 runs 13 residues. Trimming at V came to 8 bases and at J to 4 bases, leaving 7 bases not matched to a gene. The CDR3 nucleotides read TGTGCCAGCTGTCACCCAGGGGGCACTGAAGCTTTCTAT. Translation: CASCHPGGTEAFY.

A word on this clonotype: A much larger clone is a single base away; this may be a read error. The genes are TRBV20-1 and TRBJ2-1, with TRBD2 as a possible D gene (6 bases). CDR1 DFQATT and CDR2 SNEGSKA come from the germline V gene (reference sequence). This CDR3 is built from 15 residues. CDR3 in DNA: TGCAGTGCTCAGAATAGCGGCGGCGCCTACAATGAGCTGTTCTTC. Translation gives CSAQNSGGAYNELFF.

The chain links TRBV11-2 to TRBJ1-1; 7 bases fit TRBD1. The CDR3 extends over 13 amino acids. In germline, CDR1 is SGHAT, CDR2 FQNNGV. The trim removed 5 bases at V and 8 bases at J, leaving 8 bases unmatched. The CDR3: CASSRRQGVEAFF. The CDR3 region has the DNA TGTGCCAGCAGCAGGCGACAGGGAGTCGAAGCTTTCTTT.

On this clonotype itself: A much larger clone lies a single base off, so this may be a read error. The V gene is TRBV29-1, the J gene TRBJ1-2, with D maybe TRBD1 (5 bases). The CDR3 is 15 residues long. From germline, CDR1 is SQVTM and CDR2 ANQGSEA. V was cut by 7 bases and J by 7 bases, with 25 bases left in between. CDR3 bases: TGCAGCGATATCTCATCATCGGGGGGAAATAGTGGCTACACCTTC. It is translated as CSDISSSGGNSGYTF.

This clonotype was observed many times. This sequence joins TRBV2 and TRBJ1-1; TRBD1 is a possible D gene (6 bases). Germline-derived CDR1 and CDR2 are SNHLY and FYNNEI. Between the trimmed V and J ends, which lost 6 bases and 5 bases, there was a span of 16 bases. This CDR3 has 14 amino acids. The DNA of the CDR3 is TGTGCCAGCAGCGCTAGGGGGTCTAGGACTGAAGCTTTCTTT. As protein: CASSARGSRTEAFF.

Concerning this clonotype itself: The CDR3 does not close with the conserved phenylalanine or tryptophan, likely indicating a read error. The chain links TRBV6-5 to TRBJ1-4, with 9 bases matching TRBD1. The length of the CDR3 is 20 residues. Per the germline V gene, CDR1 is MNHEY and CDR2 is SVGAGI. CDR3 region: CASSYSMGLGTGPLNEKLFL. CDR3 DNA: TGCGCCAGCAGTTACTCGATGGGCCTCGGGACAGGGCCTCTTAATGAAAAACTGTTTCTT.

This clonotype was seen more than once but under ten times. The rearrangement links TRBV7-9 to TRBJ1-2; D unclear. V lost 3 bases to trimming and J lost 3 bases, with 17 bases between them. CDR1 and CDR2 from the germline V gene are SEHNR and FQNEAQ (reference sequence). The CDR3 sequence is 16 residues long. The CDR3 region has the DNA TGTGCCAGCAGCTTCCTGGGAAAGGGAGTTGACTATGGCTACACCTTC. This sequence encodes CASSFLGKGVDYGYTF. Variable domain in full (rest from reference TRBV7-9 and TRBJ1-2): DTGVSQNPRHKITKRGQNVTFRCDPISEHNRLYWYRQTLGQGPEFLTYFQNEAQLEKSRLLSDRFSAERPKGSFSTLEIQRTEQGDSAMYLCASSFLGKGVDYGYTFGSGTRLTVV.

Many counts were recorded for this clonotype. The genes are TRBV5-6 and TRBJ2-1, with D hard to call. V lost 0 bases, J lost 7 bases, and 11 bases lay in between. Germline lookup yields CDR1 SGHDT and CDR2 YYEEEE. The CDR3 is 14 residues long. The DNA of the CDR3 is TGTGCCAGCAGCTTGGTGCAGAGTGTAAATGAGCAGTTCTTC. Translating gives CASSLVQSVNEQFF. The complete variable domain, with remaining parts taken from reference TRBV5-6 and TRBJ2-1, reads DAGVTQSPTHLIKTRGQQVTLRCSPKSGHDTVSWYQQALGQGPQFIFQYYEEEERQRGNFPDRFSGHQFPNYSSELNVNALLLGDSALYLCASSLVQSVNEQFFGPGTRLTVL.

The DNA of the CDR3 is TGCAGCGGAGTCGGGATAGGGAACACTGAAGCTTTCTTT. It codes for CSGVGIGNTEAFF. The chain employs TRBV29-1 and TRBJ1-1; no firm D call. This CDR3 has 13 amino acids. V dropped 7 bases and J dropped 1 base, with 13 bases sitting between them. Germline loops: CDR1 SQVTM, CDR2 ANQGSEA.

This CDR3 is CSVAATGARDTQYF. The CDR3 region has the DNA TGCAGCGTTGCCGCGACTGGAGCACGAGATACGCAGTATTTT. The chain recombines TRBV29-1 with TRBJ2-3, with D hard to call. Germline CDR1 SQVTM, CDR2 ANQGSEA. V lost 4 bases to trimming and J lost 5 bases, with 16 bases between them. The CDR3 runs 14 residues.

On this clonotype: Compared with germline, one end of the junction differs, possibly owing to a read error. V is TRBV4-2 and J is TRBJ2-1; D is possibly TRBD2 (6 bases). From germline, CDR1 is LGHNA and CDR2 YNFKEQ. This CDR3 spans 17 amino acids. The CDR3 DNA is TGTGCCAGCAGCCAGGAGGGCGGTGGCGGGCCCTACAGTGAGCAGTTCTTC. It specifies CASSQEGGGGPYSEQFF.

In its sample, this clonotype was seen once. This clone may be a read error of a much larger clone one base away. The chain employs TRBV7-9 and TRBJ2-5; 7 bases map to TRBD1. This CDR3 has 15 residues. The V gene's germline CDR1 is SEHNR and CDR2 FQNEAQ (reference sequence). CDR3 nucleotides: TGTGCCAGCATCTTAGCCAGGGGGTTCGGGGAGACCCAGTACTTC. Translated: CASILARGFGETQYF. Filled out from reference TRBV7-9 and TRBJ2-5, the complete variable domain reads DTGVSQNPRHKITKRGQNVTFRCDPISEHNRLYWYRQTLGQGPEFLTYFQNEAQLEKSRLLSDRFSAERPKGSFSTLEIQRTEQGDSAMYLCASILARGFGETQYFGPGTRLLVL.

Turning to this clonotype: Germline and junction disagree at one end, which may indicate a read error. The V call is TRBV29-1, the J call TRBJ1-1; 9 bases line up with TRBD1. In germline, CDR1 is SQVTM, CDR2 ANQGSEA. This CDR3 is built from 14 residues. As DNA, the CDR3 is TGCAGCGTTGGGGGGGGACAGGGCAACATTGAAGCTTCCTTT. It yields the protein CSVGGGQGNIEASF.

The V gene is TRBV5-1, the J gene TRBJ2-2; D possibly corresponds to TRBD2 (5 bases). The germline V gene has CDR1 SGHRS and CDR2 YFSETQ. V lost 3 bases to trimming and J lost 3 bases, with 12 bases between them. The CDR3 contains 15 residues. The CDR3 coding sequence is TGCGCCAGCAGCTCGGACTCAGGTTACACCGGGGAGCTGTTTTTT. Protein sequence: CASSSDSGYTGELFF.

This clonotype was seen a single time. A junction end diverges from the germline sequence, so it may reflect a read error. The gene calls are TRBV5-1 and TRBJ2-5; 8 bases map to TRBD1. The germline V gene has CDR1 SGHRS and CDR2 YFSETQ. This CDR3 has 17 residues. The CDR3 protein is CANSLAGTGTGQETQYF. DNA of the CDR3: TGCGCCAACAGCTTGGCGGGAACCGGGACAGGCCAAGAGACCCAGTACTTC.

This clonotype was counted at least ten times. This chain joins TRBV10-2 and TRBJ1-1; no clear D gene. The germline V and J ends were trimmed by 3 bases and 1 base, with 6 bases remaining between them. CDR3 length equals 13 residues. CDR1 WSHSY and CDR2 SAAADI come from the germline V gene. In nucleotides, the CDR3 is TGCGCCAGCAGTGATAGTTCGAACACTGAAGCTTTCTTT. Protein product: CASSDSSNTEAFF.

Here the CDR3 DNA reads TGCAGTGCTAACCCACCGGGACTAGCTGAGACTGAGCAGTTCTTC. It yields the protein CSANPPGLAETEQFF. The genes are TRBV20-1 and TRBJ2-1; 9 nucleotides agree with TRBD2. Trimming cost V 4 bases and J 9 bases; bases outside gene matches: 13. Germline CDR1 is DFQATT and CDR2 is SNEGSKA (reference sequence). CDR3 length: 15 residues.

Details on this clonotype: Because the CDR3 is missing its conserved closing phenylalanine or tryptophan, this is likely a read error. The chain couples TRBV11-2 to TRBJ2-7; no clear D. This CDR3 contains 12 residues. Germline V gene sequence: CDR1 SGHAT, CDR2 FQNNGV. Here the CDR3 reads CTISLSSTKQYI. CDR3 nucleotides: TGTACCATCAGCTTAAGCTCTACGAAGCAGTACATC.

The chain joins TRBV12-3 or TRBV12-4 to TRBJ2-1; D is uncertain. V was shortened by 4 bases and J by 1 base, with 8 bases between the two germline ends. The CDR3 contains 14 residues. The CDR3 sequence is CASSSISSYNEQFF. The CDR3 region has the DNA TGTGCCAGCAGTTCCATAAGTTCCTACAATGAGCAGTTCTTC.

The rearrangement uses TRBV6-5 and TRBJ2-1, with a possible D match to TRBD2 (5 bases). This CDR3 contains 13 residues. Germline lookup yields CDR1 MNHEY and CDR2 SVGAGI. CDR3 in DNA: TGTGTCTCCGGGGAGACGGGGAACAATGAGCAGTTCTTC. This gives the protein CVSGETGNNEQFF.